A selection of T cell receptor beta chains follows, all from one sample in a study of T cells in Graves' hyperthyroidism and ophthalmopathy. TCRdb analysed the multiplex PCR reads with MiXCR anew, one entry per CDR3 protein. The data contain roughly 840,000 distinct CDR3 sequences, around 39% of them singletons. The specimen sequenced was blood. The receptors shown here come from a man aged 18 to 29 with Graves' hyperthyroidism. The CDR3 runs from the conserved cysteine through the conserved F or W. D genes are given only for firm matches. The size field is filled for only some rows; it gives once, few, many or a size class.

V	J	D	size	DNA	CDR3
TRBV2	TRBJ2-5	TRBD1	few	TGTGCCAGCAGTCTAACAGGGGATGACCAGTACTTC	CASSLTGDDQYF
TRBV13	TRBJ1-4	TRBD1	many	TGTGCCAGCAGCTTAGCAGGGGGCGTGGAAAAACTGTTTTTT	CASSLAGGVEKLFF
TRBV6-5	TRBJ2-3	-	few	TGTGCCAGCAGCTCCGTGGGCGGAGATACGCAGTATTTT	CASSSVGGDTQYF
TRBV14	TRBJ2-5	TRBD2	-	TGTGCCAGCAGCCATATAGCGGGGGGCCAAGAGACCCAGTACTTC	CASSHIAGGQETQYF
TRBV25-1	TRBJ1-2	-	-	TGTGCCAGCACCGGGGACCGGACACCTTATGGCTACACCTTC	CASTGDRTPYGYTF
TRBV19	TRBJ2-7	-	-	TGTGCCAGTAGTACCGCAGAGAGCTCCTACGAGCAGTACTTC	CASSTAESSYEQYF
TRBV7-2	TRBJ2-5	-	few	TGTGCCAGCAGCCGAGGGGACCGAGAGACCCAGTACTTC	CASSRGDRETQYF
TRBV10-3	TRBJ1-2	-	-	TGTGCCATCAGGCCAGGTTATCAGGGCGTTCATGGCTACACCTTC	CAIRPGYQGVHGYTF
TRBV29-1	TRBJ1-2	TRBD1	many	TGCAGCGTTGAAGGACAGGGGGTCTATGGCTACACCTTC	CSVEGQGVYGYTF
TRBV24-1	TRBJ1-5	TRBD1	-	TGTGCCACCAGTGTTCAGCAGCCAGGGCGGTGTTACAGGGGGTATCAGCCCCAGCATTTT	CATSVQQPGRCYRGYQPQHF
TRBV29-1	TRBJ1-4	-	-	TGCAGCGCGGGACCCGATGAAAAACTGTTTTTT	CSAGPDEKLFF
TRBV20-1	TRBJ1-4	-	-	TGCAGTGCCCAGGGTGATGAAAAACTGTTTTTT	CSAQGDEKLFF
TRBV25-1	TRBJ1-4	TRBD1	many	TGCGCCAGCAGCGTACAGGGGGCAAGTGAAAAACTGTTTTTT	CASSVQGASEKLFF
TRBV6-4	TRBJ2-7	-	few	TGTGCCAGCGGATGGGACAACTCCTACGAGCAGTACTTC	CASGWDNSYEQYF
TRBV6-1	TRBJ1-5	-	-	TGTGCCAGCAGTGCCTGGGGAGGTGATCAGCCCCAGCATTTC	CASSAWGGDQPQHF
TRBV20-1	TRBJ2-6	-	many	TGCAGTGCCCCTTCTGGGGCCAACGTCCTGACTTTC	CSAPSGANVLTF
TRBV10-3	TRBJ1-6	-	-	TGTGCCATCAGGCCTCGGGACTCTGGAGGGTCCTCCTATAATTCACCCCTCCACTTT	CAIRPRDSGGSSYNSPLHF
TRBV6-5	TRBJ2-2	TRBD2	-	TGTGCCAGCACCACTAGCGGGAGCTCCGGGGAGCTGTTTTTT	CASTTSGSSGELFF
TRBV10-3	TRBJ2-2	TRBD1	-	TGTGCCATCAGTGGAGACAGGGCTTCCGGGGAGCTGTTTTTT	CAISGDRASGELFF
TRBV10-3	TRBJ2-7	-	-	TGTGCCAGCTTGGCCGGGGAGCAGTACTTC	CASLAGEQYF
TRBV15	TRBJ2-6	-	-	TGTGCCACCAGCAGTTTCCTCCAGGGCTCTGGGGCCAACGTCCTGACTTTC	CATSSFLQGSGANVLTF
TRBV29-1	TRBJ1-2	TRBD1	many	TGCAGCGTTGCTAGCAGGGGGCGATCAGGCTACACCTTC	CSVASRGRSGYTF
TRBV7-9	TRBJ2-2	-	-	TGTGCCAGCAGCTCCACCCCGTTGGGCGGGGAGCTGTTTTTT	CASSSTPLGGELFF
TRBV5-1	TRBJ2-7	-	-	TGCGCCAGCAGCCCGAACCGGGACGCCTCCTACGAGCAGTACTTC	CASSPNRDASYEQYF
TRBV19	TRBJ1-5	-	few	TGTGCCAGTAGTATGGCGCCGGGCCAGCCCCAGCATTTT	CASSMAPGQPQHF
TRBV7-2	TRBJ1-1	-	-	TGTGCCAGCAGCCGAAGGAATAACGCTGAAGCTTTCTTT	CASSRRNNAEAFF
TRBV6-6	TRBJ1-1	-	-	TGTGCCAGCAGTTACTCGAATAAAGGGGGCACTGAAGCTTTCTTT	CASSYSNKGGTEAFF
TRBV7-9	TRBJ2-2	-	-	TGTGCCAGCAGCTTAGCGGGAGAATACGGGGGGCTGTTTTTT	CASSLAGEYGGLFF
TRBV6-2/TRBV6-3	TRBJ2-7	-	few	TGTGCCAGCGGAGGGTGGTCCTACGAGCAGTACTTC	CASGGWSYEQYF
TRBV6-6	TRBJ1-1	TRBD1	-	TGTGCCAGCAGTAGACAGGGGGATAAAGCTTTCTTT	CASSRQGDKAFF
TRBV7-9	TRBJ1-4	TRBD1	many	TGTGCCAGCAGCTTAGCAACAGGGGGCAGTGCTAATGAAAAACTGTTTTTT	CASSLATGGSANEKLFF
TRBV7-9	TRBJ2-7	TRBD1	-	TGTGCCAGCAGCTTATACGGGACAGAGGACGAGCAGTACTTC	CASSLYGTEDEQYF
TRBV15	TRBJ1-2	-	-	TGTGCCACCAGCAGAGTACAGGGCTATGGCTACACCTTC	CATSRVQGYGYTF
TRBV11-2	TRBJ2-2	-	few	TGTGCCAGCAGCTTTAGCAGGGGCCGGGAGCTGTTTTTT	CASSFSRGRELFF
TRBV7-2	TRBJ1-6	-	-	TGTGCCAGCAGGGGGGGACACAATAATTCACCCCTCCACTTT	CASRGGHNNSPLHF
TRBV13	TRBJ1-1	-	few	TGTGCCAGCAGCTTAGGGGGACTTCGGAACACTGAAGCTTTCTTT	CASSLGGLRNTEAFF
TRBV2	TRBJ2-7	TRBD1	-	TGTGCCAGCAGCGACCGGGACAGGGGTTCCTACGAGCAGTACTTC	CASSDRDRGSYEQYF
TRBV12-3/TRBV12-4	TRBJ1-1	-	many	-	CASSSSANTEAFF
TRBV10-3	TRBJ1-5	TRBD1	-	TGTGCCAGCTCTCCTCGCAGGGGGTCTAGCAATCAGCCCCAGCATTTT	CASSPRRGSSNQPQHF
TRBV7-8	TRBJ2-7	TRBD2	-	TGTGCCAGCAGGCCTAGCGGGAGGACCTACGAGCAGTACTTC	CASRPSGRTYEQYF
TRBV10-3	TRBJ2-7	TRBD1	-	TGTGCCATCAGACCAACAGGGGGCTTTTACTACGAGCAGTACTTC	CAIRPTGGFYYEQYF
TRBV29-1	TRBJ1-2	TRBD1	once	TGCAGCGTTGAAAGGGCAACAGGGGGTTATGGCTACACCTTC	CSVERATGGYGYTF
TRBV7-2	TRBJ2-6	-	-	TGTGCCAGCAGCCAAGAGTGGGCGGGCTCTGGGGCCAACGTCCTGACTTTC	CASSQEWAGSGANVLTF
TRBV10-3	TRBJ2-7	-	many	TGTGCCATCAGTGTCGGGACACCCGGGCGGGGCGAGCAGTACTTC	CAISVGTPGRGEQYF
TRBV20-1	TRBJ1-2	-	-	TGCAGTGCTAGATGGCAACGGGGCTACACCTTC	CSARWQRGYTF
TRBV2	TRBJ1-6	-	-	TGTGCCAGCGATCAGGGGCCGAATTCACCCCTCCACTTT	CASDQGPNSPLHF
TRBV20-1	TRBJ1-1	-	many	TGCAGTGCTTGGAATGGTGCTGAAGCTTTCTTT	CSAWNGAEAFF
TRBV7-9	TRBJ2-2	-	-	TGTGCCAGCAGCTTCACCGGAGGGGCTCCCGGGGAGCTGTTTTTT	CASSFTGGAPGELFF
TRBV29-1	TRBJ2-7	TRBD1	many	TGCAGCGCCGGACAGGGAAATAGCTACGAGCAGTACTTC	CSAGQGNSYEQYF
TRBV10-3	TRBJ2-2	TRBD2	-	TGTGCCATCAGTTCCAGCGGGGGACTAGCGGACAACACCGGGGAGCTGGTTTTT	CAISSSGGLADNTGELVF
TRBV2	TRBJ1-4	TRBD1	-	TGTGCCAGCAGACCCGGGACAGATGAAAAACTGTTTTTT	CASRPGTDEKLFF